A single sample gave rise to the 12 T cell receptor beta chains below, sequenced in a study of blood T cell repertoires in COVID-19. Data came from immunoSEQ multiplex PCR; TCRdb stores just in-frame clones and leaves some out. The data hold around 94,000 clones, with nearly 90% observed a single time. The source material was peripheral blood. Every receptor here comes from a middle-aged man with active COVID-19.

The V and J genes are TRBV19 and TRBJ1-6, with 7 bases identical to TRBD1. V dropped 6 bases and J dropped 5; count of bases not matched to a gene: 13. The germline CDR1 and CDR2 sequences are LNHDA and SQIVND (reference sequence). The CDR3 runs to 17 residues. The CDR3 is CASRGTAQNGDNSPLHF. The CDR3 coding sequence is TGTGCCAGTAGGGGGACAGCCCAGAATGGGGATAATTCACCCCTCCACTTT.

This sequence joins TRBV5-4 and TRBJ2-3; TRBD2 matches at 11 bases. The V segment lost 5 bases and the J segment 2 bases; nucleotides outside the gene matches: 7. CDR3 length equals 16 residues. CDR1 and CDR2 from the germline V gene are SGHNT and YYREEE (reference sequence). CDR3 sequence: CASRLGTSGYTDTQYF. The CDR3 region has the DNA TGTGCCAGCAGGTTAGGGACTAGCGGTTACACAGATACGCAGTATTTT.

The gene calls are TRBV5-8 and TRBJ2-7, with a tentative D call TRBD1 (6 bases). The CDR3 totals 14 residues. Germline V gives CDR1 SGHTS, CDR2 YDEGEE. V dropped 0 bases and J dropped 7 bases, with 14 bases sitting between them. The CDR3 sequence is CASSLEQGPGEQYF. CDR3 nucleotides: TGTGCCAGCAGCTTGGAACAGGGTCCCGGTGAGCAGTACTTC.

V gene TRBV7-2 combines with J gene TRBJ2-2; TRBD1 might be the D (5 bases). This CDR3 spans 14 amino acids. Germline V gives CDR1 SGHTA, CDR2 FQGNSA. The ends were cut back, 5 bases at V and 9 bases at J, with 16 bases in the middle. The CDR3 loop reads CASSLQAVTRELFF. In nucleotides, the CDR3 is TGTGCCAGCAGCCTACAGGCCGTAACCCGGGAGCTGTTTTTT.

The V gene is TRBV5-8, the J gene TRBJ2-6; D is undetermined. CDR1 and CDR2 from the germline V gene are SGHTS and YDEGEE. The CDR3 is made up of 15 amino acids. Trimming cost V 4 bases and J 0 bases, with 8 bases left between them. The CDR3 reads CASSKRDSGANVLTF. The CDR3 nucleotides read TGTGCCAGCAGCAAAAGAGACTCTGGGGCCAACGTCCTGACTTTC.

V is TRBV7-9 and J is TRBJ1-3; TRBD1 is a possible D gene (5 bases). The CDR3 extends over 18 amino acids. The V end lost 5 bases, the J end lost 0 bases, and 20 bases lay between the germline ends. The germline gives CDR1 SEHNR, CDR2 FQNEAQ (reference sequence). This chain's CDR3 is CASSPTHDRLSSGNTIYF. For the CDR3, the DNA is TGTGCCAGCAGCCCCACCCATGACAGACTGTCCTCTGGAAACACCATATATTTT.

The V call is TRBV7-2, the J call TRBJ2-1, with 8 bases identical to TRBD2. The CDR3 runs 15 residues. Germline loops: CDR1 SGHTA, CDR2 FQGNSA. V lost 1 base to trimming and J lost 9 bases; unmatched junction nucleotides: 8. CDR3: CASSLVRSGGREQFF. The CDR3 coding sequence is TGTGCCAGCAGCTTAGTCCGGAGCGGGGGTCGTGAGCAGTTCTTC.

The chain links TRBV6-5 to TRBJ2-1; 10 nucleotides match TRBD2. V dropped 8 bases and J dropped 4; count of bases not matched to a gene: 8. This CDR3 is built from 15 residues. Per the germline V gene, CDR1 is MNHEY and CDR2 is SVGAGI. CDR3 amino acids: CASALAGASYNEQFF. In nucleotides, the CDR3 is TGTGCCAGCGCTCTAGCGGGGGCCTCGTACAATGAGCAGTTCTTC.

The chain links TRBV9 to TRBJ2-1, with 12 nucleotides matching TRBD2. Germline V gives CDR1 SGDLS, CDR2 YYNGEE. CDR3 length: 16 amino acids. Losses at the gene ends were 4 bases for V and 1 base for J; bases not matched to a gene: 3. The CDR3 nucleotides read TGTGCCAGCAGCATAGGACTAGCGGGGTCCTACAATGAGCAGTTCTTC. Translating gives CASSIGLAGSYNEQFF.

The rearrangement links TRBV6-5 to TRBJ1-1; TRBD1 is a possible D gene (6 bases). This CDR3 comprises 15 residues. Trimming left V 5 bases short and J 9 bases short, with 22 bases between. The germline V gene encodes CDR1 MNHEY and CDR2 SVGAGI. The CDR3 nucleotides read TGTGCCAGCAGTACCTCCGGGGGGGGCACACGGCAAGCTTTCTTT. It is translated as CASSTSGGGTRQAFF.

The V call is TRBV12-3 or TRBV12-4, the J call TRBJ1-6, with D hard to call. The V end lost 6 bases, the J end lost 10 bases, and 13 bases lay between the germline ends. This CDR3 contains 13 residues. The CDR3 DNA reads as TGTGCCAGCAGCAAGGAGGGCGGCTCACCCCTCCACTTT. As protein: CASSKEGGSPLHF.

This chain links TRBV24-1 with TRBJ2-3; D is ambiguous. The CDR3 totals 16 residues. V lost 0 bases and J lost 4, with 13 bases in between. Germline V gene sequence: CDR1 KGHDR, CDR2 SFDVKD. The CDR3 here is CATSDLAGSTPDTQYF. CDR3 DNA: TGTGCCACCAGTGATTTGGCAGGCAGTACCCCAGATACGCAGTATTTT.